The sample holds one count of the clone carrying this T cell receptor (beta chain). What it binds is not known. This specimen belongs to a study of T cell responses to AZD1222 COVID-19 vaccine. The study's findings and limits: A mostly white British donor set with more females was recruited, and clonal diversity was possibly underestimated. Repertoires were obtained only post-peak T cell response.

Assay used: immunoSEQ multiplex PCR; TCRdb lists only in-frame clones, some missing. The sample includes roughly 130,000 clones, around 92% of them seen just once. The source of this sequence is an adult in good health. This material consisted of peripheral blood, taken on day 0 of AZD1222 vaccination.

As DNA, the CDR3 is TGTGCCATCAGTGAGTACTCGGCGGGCCCGTATGGCTACACCTTC. Residues: CAISEYSAGPYGYTF. The rearrangement joins TRBV10-3 to TRBJ1-2; D gene uncertain. V lost 1 base and J lost 5, with 14 bases in between. The CDR3 contains 15 residues. From germline, CDR1 is ENHRY and CDR2 SYGVKD.